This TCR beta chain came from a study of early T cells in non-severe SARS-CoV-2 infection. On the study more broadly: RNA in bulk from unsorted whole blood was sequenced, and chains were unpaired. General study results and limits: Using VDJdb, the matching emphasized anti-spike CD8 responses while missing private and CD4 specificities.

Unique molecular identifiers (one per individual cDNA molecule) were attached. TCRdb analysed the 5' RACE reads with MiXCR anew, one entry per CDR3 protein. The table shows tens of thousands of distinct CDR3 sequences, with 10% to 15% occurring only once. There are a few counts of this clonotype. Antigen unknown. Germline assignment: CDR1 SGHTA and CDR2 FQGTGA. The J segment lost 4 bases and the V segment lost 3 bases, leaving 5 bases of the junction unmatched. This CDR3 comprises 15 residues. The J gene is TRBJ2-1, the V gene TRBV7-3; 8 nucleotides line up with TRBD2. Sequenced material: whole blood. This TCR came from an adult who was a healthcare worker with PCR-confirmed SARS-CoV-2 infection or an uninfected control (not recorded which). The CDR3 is CASSLRREAYNEQFF. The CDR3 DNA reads TGTGCCAGCAGCTTGCGGCGGGAGGCGTACAATGAGCAGTTCTTC.